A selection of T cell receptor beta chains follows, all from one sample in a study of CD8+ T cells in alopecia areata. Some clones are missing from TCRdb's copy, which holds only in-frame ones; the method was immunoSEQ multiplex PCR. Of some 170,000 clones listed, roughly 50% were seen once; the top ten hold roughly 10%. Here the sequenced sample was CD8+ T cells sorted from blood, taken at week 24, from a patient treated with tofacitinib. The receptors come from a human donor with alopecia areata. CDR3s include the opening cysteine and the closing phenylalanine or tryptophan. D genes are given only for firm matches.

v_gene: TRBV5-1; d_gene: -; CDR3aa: CASSPRGWDDEQFF
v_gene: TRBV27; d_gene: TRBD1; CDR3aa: CASSLSKTGANYGYTF
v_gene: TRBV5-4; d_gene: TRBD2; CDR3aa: CASMASGDNEQFF
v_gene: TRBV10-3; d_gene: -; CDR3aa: CAISEQVDTDTQYF
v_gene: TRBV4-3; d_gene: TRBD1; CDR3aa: CASSQDRTGNTGELFF
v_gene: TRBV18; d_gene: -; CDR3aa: CASSPTLPRGGANVLTF
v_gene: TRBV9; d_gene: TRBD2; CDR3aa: CASSDPISGGAYEQYF
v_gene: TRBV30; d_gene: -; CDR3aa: CAWSVLGGTDTQYF
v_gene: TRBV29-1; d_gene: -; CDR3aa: CSVEERGLNNEQFF
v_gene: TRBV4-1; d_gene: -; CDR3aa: CASSHTREDEKLFF
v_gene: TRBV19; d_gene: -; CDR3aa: CASSIGPRAYEQFF
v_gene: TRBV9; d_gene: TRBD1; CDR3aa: CASSVDRGAAEAFF
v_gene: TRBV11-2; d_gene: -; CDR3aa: CASSYAQGSYEQYF
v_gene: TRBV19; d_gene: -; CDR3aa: CASSITENQPQHF
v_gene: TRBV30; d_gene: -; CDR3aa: CAWNTLADTQYF
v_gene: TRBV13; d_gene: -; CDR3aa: CASSMGSNQPQHF